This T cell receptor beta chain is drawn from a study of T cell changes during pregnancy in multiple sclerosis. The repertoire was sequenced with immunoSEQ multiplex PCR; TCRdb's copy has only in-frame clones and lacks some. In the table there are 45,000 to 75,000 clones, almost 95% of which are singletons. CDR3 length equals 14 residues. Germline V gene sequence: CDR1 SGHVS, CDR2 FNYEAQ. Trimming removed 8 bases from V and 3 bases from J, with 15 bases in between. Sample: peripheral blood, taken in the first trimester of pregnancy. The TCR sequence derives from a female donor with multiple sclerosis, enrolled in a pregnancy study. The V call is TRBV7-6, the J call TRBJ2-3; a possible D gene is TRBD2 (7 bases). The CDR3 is CASGGAGLTDTQYF. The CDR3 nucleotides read TGTGCCAGCGGGGGGGCGGGGCTGACAGATACGCAGTATTTT.